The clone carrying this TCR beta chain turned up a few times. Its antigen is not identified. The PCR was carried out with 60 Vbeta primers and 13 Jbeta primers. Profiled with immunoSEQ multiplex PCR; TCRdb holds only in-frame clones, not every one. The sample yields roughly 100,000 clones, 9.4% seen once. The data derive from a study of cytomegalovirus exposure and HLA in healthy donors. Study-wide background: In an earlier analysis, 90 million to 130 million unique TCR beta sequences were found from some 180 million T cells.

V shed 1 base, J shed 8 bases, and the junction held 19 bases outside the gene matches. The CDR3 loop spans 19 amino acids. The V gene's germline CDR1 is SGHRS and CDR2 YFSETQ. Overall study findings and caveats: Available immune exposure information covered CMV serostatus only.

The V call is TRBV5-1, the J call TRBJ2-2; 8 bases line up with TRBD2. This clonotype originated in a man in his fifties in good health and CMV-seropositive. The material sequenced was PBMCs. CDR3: CASSLPLAGSRQTGGELFF. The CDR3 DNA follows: TGCGCCAGCAGCTTGCCGCTAGCGGGCAGCCGGCAGACTGGGGGGGAGCTGTTTTTT.